The clone carrying this T cell receptor beta chain was detected only a few times. Its antigen is currently unknown. The data were obtained in a study of blood T cells in healthy people across ages. Overall study findings and caveats: As naive T cell percentage varied, TCR beta diversity correlated strongly with it.

For the second PCR, which ran for about 6 to 12 cycles, a sample-barcoded 5' primer and a J-beta primer mix were used. A template-switch adaptor that had 12 random nucleotides put a tag on each cDNA molecule. TCRdb re-called the 5' RACE reads with MiXCR, one entry per CDR3 protein. The sample has 1.6 million or so distinct CDR3 sequences, around 35% seen once. CDR1 and CDR2 (germline): MGHDK, SYGVNS. The CDR3 has 14 amino acids. V was trimmed by 5 bases and J by 5 bases, leaving 15 bases between them. The clonotype comes from a woman in her thirties in good health. The sample taken for sequencing was blood. The chain couples TRBV25-1 to TRBJ1-2; possibly TRBD1 for D (6 bases). The CDR3 DNA is TGTGCCAGCAGTCGGGGGGGCGCAGTTTATGGCTACACCTTC. Its protein product is CASSRGGAVYGYTF.